These 19 T cell receptor beta chains were all obtained from the same sample, sequenced in a study of cytomegalovirus exposure and HLA in healthy donors. Amplification used 60 Vbeta primers and 13 Jbeta primers. Profiling relied on immunoSEQ multiplex PCR, and the TCRdb table lists in-frame clones only, not all of them. The sample lists tens of thousands of clones; approximately 74% were seen once. The sequencing input was PBMCs. These receptors all stem from a woman in her twenties or thirties in good health and CMV-seropositive.

This clone was seen more than once but under ten times. J is TRBJ1-5 and V is TRBV18; TRBD1 agrees at 9 bases. The J segment lost 11 bases and the V segment lost 4 bases, leaving 18 bases of the junction unmatched. This CDR3 contains 17 residues. Germline values: CDR1 KGHSH, CDR2 LQKENI. The CDR3 coding sequence is TGTGCCAGCTCACGAATTAGCTTGACAGGGGGGTTAACAGCCCAGCATTTT. Amino acids: CASSRISLTGGLTAQHF. Based on the CDR3 plus reference TRBV18 and TRBJ1-5, the full variable domain is NAGVMQNPRHLVRRRGQEARLRCSPMKGHSHVYWYRQLPEEGLKFMVYLQKENIIDESGMPKERFSAEFPKEGPSILRIQQVVRGDSAAYFCASSRISLTGGLTAQHFGDGTRLSIL.

This chain joins TRBV10-3 and TRBJ2-1, with D tentatively TRBD2 (5 bases). Germline CDR1 ENHRY, CDR2 SYGVKD. This CDR3 has 12 amino acids. V was trimmed by 6 bases and J by 6 bases, leaving 9 bases between them. The CDR3, as DNA: TGTGCCATCAGGCGAGGGAGCAATGAGCAGTTCTTC. It codes for CAIRRGSNEQFF.

The chain is built from TRBV7-8 and TRBJ1-1; possible D gene TRBD1, 5 bases. This CDR3 region has 16 residues. CDR1 SGHVS and CDR2 FQNEAQ come from the germline V gene. The germline V and J ends were trimmed by 5 bases and 0 bases, with 16 bases remaining between them. The CDR3 nucleotides are TGTGCCAGCAGCCCAAGACAGAAAATCATGAACACTGAAGCTTTCTTT. As protein: CASSPRQKIMNTEAFF.

J is TRBJ2-7 and V is TRBV7-9, with D perhaps TRBD2 (5 bases). Germline assignment: CDR1 SEHNR and CDR2 FQNEAQ (reference sequence). V dropped 2 bases and J dropped 5 bases, with 7 bases sitting between them. The CDR3 spans 12 residues. CDR3 DNA: TGTGCCAGCAGCTTATCCGGGAACGAGCAGTACTTC. Its translation is CASSLSGNEQYF.

This chain uses TRBV29-1 with TRBJ1-1, with D maybe TRBD1 (5 bases). The ends were cut back, 7 bases at V and 4 bases at J, with 19 bases in the middle. The V gene's germline CDR1 is SQVTM and CDR2 ANQGSEA. CDR3 length equals 14 residues. The CDR3 reads CSALAAGKTTEAFF. In nucleotides, the CDR3 is TGCAGCGCCCTGGCGGCAGGGAAAACCACTGAAGCTTTCTTT.

The chain links TRBV7-9 to TRBJ1-1; no reliable D call. There are 12 residues in the CDR3. The germline CDR1 and CDR2 sequences are SEHNR and FQNEAQ (reference sequence). V was shortened by 4 bases and J by 4 bases, with 7 bases between the two germline ends. As DNA, the CDR3 is TGTGCCAGCAGCTCCCGGAGCACTGAAGCTTTCTTT. Translation gives CASSSRSTEAFF. The whole variable domain, remainder taken from reference TRBV7-9 and TRBJ1-1, is DTGVSQNPRHKITKRGQNVTFRCDPISEHNRLYWYRQTLGQGPEFLTYFQNEAQLEKSRLLSDRFSAERPKGSFSTLEIQRTEQGDSAMYLCASSSRSTEAFFGQGTRLTVV.

About this clone itself: One end of the junction does not line up with germline, which may come from a read error. The rearrangement joins TRBV29-1 to TRBJ2-7; D is uncertain. The CDR3 has 11 residues. From germline, CDR1 is SQVTM and CDR2 ANQGSEA. CDR3 in DNA: TGCAGCGTTGAAGACTCCTATGAGCAGTACTTC. Residues: CSVEDSYEQYF.

The rearrangement links TRBV30 to TRBJ2-5, with a tentative D call TRBD1 (6 bases). The CDR3 is made up of 12 amino acids. The ends were cut back, 6 bases at V and 5 bases at J, with 13 bases in the middle. Germline CDR1 GTSNPN, CDR2 SVGIG (reference sequence). The CDR3: CACRGLVETQYF. In nucleotides, the CDR3 is TGTGCCTGCAGGGGTTTGGTCGAGACCCAGTACTTC. The full variable domain, completed using reference TRBV30 and TRBJ2-5, is SQTIHQWPATLVQPVGSPLSLECTVEGTSNPNLYWYRQAAGRGLQLLFYSVGIGQISSEVPQNLSASRPQDRQFILSSKKLLLSDSGFYLCACRGLVETQYFGPGTRLLVL.

The chain couples TRBV5-1 to TRBJ2-1; D remains unclear. The germline V and J ends were trimmed by 5 bases and 6 bases, with 15 bases remaining between them. Germline V gene data show CDR1 as SGHRS and CDR2 as YFSETQ. The CDR3 contains 14 residues. CDR3 in DNA: TGCGCCAGCAGTTCACAAACTACCCCCAATGAGCAGTTCTTC. This codes for CASSSQTTPNEQFF.

A few counts support this clone. Within the sample, other DNA sequences also encode this same CDR3. The genes are TRBV6-5 and TRBJ1-1; D is unresolved. The CDR3 is made up of 13 amino acids. The germline V gene has CDR1 MNHEY and CDR2 SVGAGI. The V and J ends lost 0 bases and 4 bases respectively, with 6 bases between them. The CDR3 DNA follows: TGTGCCAGCAGTTACTCGAGAGGCACTGAAGCTTTCTTT. Protein: CASSYSRGTEAFF.

The table lists this clone with a count of one. This chain joins TRBV25-1 and TRBJ2-2; a weak D match, TRBD1 (5 bases). Germline V gene lookup returns CDR1 MGHDK and CDR2 SYGVNS. The CDR3 is 13 amino acids. V was shortened by 7 bases and J by 5 bases, with 11 bases between the two germline ends. CDR3 in DNA: TGTGCCAGCAAGGCAGGGTGGACCGGGGAGCTGTTTTTT. It specifies CASKAGWTGELFF.

The sample holds a few counts of this clone. The chain couples TRBV29-1 to TRBJ1-1; D gene unclear. The germline V gene encodes CDR1 SQVTM and CDR2 ANQGSEA. The CDR3 sequence is 13 residues long. V gave up 1 base and J gave up 4 bases, with 10 bases separating them. CDR3 DNA sequence: TGCAGCGTTGAAGGCCTCCCGGGCACTGAAGCTTTCTTT. Translated: CSVEGLPGTEAFF.

This clone has more than one count but fewer than ten. The genes are TRBV9 and TRBJ2-7, with TRBD1 matching 7 bases. V lost 4 bases to trimming and J lost 2 bases; unmatched junction nucleotides: 9. CDR1 and CDR2 (germline): SGDLS, YYNGEE. This CDR3 region has 15 residues. The CDR3 protein is CASSPETGRTYEQYF. DNA of the CDR3: TGTGCCAGCAGCCCCGAGACAGGGCGAACCTACGAGCAGTACTTC.

The chain carries TRBV4-1 and TRBJ2-5; 10 bases are a match to TRBD2. CDR3 length equals 15 residues. Germline CDR1 reads MGHRA; CDR2 reads YSYEKL. Losses at the gene ends were 4 bases for V and 5 bases for J; bases not matched to a gene: 7. The CDR3 coding sequence is TGCGCCAGCAGCCCCCTAGCGGGAGAACGTGAGACCCAGTACTTC. It codes for CASSPLAGERETQYF.

The gene calls are TRBV27 and TRBJ1-2; maybe TRBD1 (6 bases). The CDR3 loop spans 14 amino acids. Trimming took 4 bases from V and 8 from J, leaving 17 bases between them. Germline V gene sequence: CDR1 MNHEY, CDR2 SMNVEV (reference sequence). CDR3 loop: CASSSLQGRGGYTF. Written as DNA, the CDR3 is TGTGCCAGCAGTTCCCTACAGGGTAGGGGCGGCTACACCTTC.

CDR3 sequence (DNA): TGTGCCAGCACTCTAGCGGGAGGAGCCACAGATACGCAGTATTTT. This codes for CASTLAGGATDTQYF. The V call is TRBV6-1, the J call TRBJ2-3; 11 bases map to TRBD2. V gave up 7 bases and J gave up 2 bases; unmatched junction bases: 5. Germline-derived CDR1 and CDR2 are MNHNS and SASEGT. This CDR3 contains 15 residues.

The chain recombines TRBV30 with TRBJ2-1; D is unclear. Trimming removed 2 bases at V and 2 bases at J, with 13 bases between. Per the germline V gene, CDR1 is GTSNPN and CDR2 is SVGIG (reference sequence). The CDR3 is 15 residues long. CDR3 sequence reads: CAWSPLDSPYNEQFF. CDR3 in DNA: TGTGCCTGGAGTCCCCTAGATAGTCCCTACAATGAGCAGTTCTTC.

The chain links TRBV10-1 to TRBJ2-5, with 15 bases fitting TRBD2. V lost 3 bases, J lost 5 bases, and 7 bases stayed unmatched. Germline lookup yields CDR1 WNHNN and CDR2 SYGVQD (reference sequence). The CDR3 runs to 17 residues. The CDR3 loop is CASSEGGLAGGGETQYF. The CDR3 bases are TGCGCCAGCAGTGAAGGGGGACTAGCGGGAGGCGGGGAGACCCAGTACTTC.

The chain employs TRBV6-6 and TRBJ1-2, with 9 bases fitting TRBD1. The V gene end was trimmed by 5 bases and the J gene end by 6 bases; junction bases not matched to a gene: 1. The germline CDR1 and CDR2 sequences are MNHNY and SVGAGI (reference sequence). The CDR3 totals 12 residues. The CDR3 sequence is CASSRTGDGYTF. The CDR3, as DNA: TGTGCCAGCAGTCGGACAGGGGATGGCTACACCTTC.